The rows below give T cell receptor beta chains drawn from one sample of a study of tumor-infiltrating lymphocytes in primary liver carcinoma. In TCRdb, the multiplex PCR reads were re-called with MiXCR into one record per CDR3 protein. The repertoire includes 330,000 or so distinct CDR3 sequences, approximately 65% of them detected once, and approximately 5.9% sits in the top ten. Specimen: peripheral blood. These receptors all stem from a man aged 35-49 years with primary liver carcinoma and hepatitis B virus infection. The CDR3 runs from the conserved cysteine through the conserved F or W. Fields, in order: J gene, clone size, V gene, D gene, CDR3 protein, CDR3 DNA. D genes are given only for firm matches. A clone size is listed for some rows: how often the clone was seen (once, few, many), or a class if it is expanded.

J: TRBJ2-2
size: .
V: TRBV5-6
D: TRBD2
CDR3: CVSGGEAGNTGELVF
DNA: TGTGTCAGCGGGGGCGAGGCGGGGAACACCGGGGAGCTGGTTTTT

J: TRBJ2-1
size: .
V: TRBV4-2
D: TRBD2
CDR3: CASSQYRGSGSYNEQFF
DNA: TGTGCCAGCAGCCAATACCGGGGTAGCGGGAGTTACAATGAGCAGTTCTTC

J: TRBJ1-4
size: .
V: TRBV30
D: .
CDR3: CAWSGGPRPEKLFF
DNA: TGTGCCTGGAGTGGGGGACCGAGGCCTGAAAAACTGTTTTTT

J: TRBJ2-1
size: many
V: TRBV6-6
D: .
CDR3: CASSGARDNEQFF
DNA: TGTGCCAGCAGTGGAGCCAGAGACAATGAGCAGTTCTTC

J: TRBJ2-1
size: many
V: TRBV12-3/TRBV12-4
D: TRBD2
CDR3: CASRVAGTYNEQFF
DNA: TGTGCCAGCAGGGTAGCGGGAACCTACAATGAGCAGTTCTTC

J: TRBJ2-3
size: .
V: TRBV29-1
D: .
CDR3: CSTLPLEALWDTQYF
DNA: TGCAGCACTCTCCCGCTGGAGGCCCTTTGGGATACGCAGTATTTT

J: TRBJ2-1
size: .
V: TRBV5-1
D: TRBD2
CDR3: CASRGLGSGRADPTNEQFF
DNA: TGCGCCAGCAGAGGGTTGGGGTCCGGGAGGGCTGACCCTACTAATGAGCAGTTCTTC

J: TRBJ2-1
size: few
V: TRBV7-9
D: .
CDR3: CASSYQTWSSYNEQFF
DNA: TGTGCCAGCAGCTACCAAACATGGAGCTCCTACAATGAGCAGTTCTTC

J: TRBJ1-3
size: .
V: TRBV4-1
D: .
CDR3: CASSQGRISSGNTIYF
DNA: TGCGCCAGTAGCCAAGGGCGAATTAGCTCTGGAAACACCATATATTTT

J: TRBJ2-3
size: .
V: TRBV7-3
D: .
CDR3: CASSLIPEDTQYF
DNA: TGTGCCAGCAGCTTAATCCCCGAGGATACGCAGTATTTT

J: TRBJ2-6
size: .
V: TRBV19
D: .
CDR3: CASSSLGSVSGANVLTF
DNA: TGTGCCAGTAGTAGCCTCGGTTCGGTCTCTGGGGCCAACGTCCTGACTTTC

J: TRBJ2-7
size: .
V: TRBV11-1
D: .
CDR3: CASSLEVETYYQEYF
DNA: TGTGCCAGCAGCCTGGAGGTGGAGACGTACTACCAGGAGTACTTC

J: TRBJ1-5
size: many
V: TRBV28
D: .
CDR3: CASSLRPGRSLSPQHF
DNA: TGTGCCAGCAGTTTACGTCCCGGCAGGTCGCTGTCGCCCCAGCATTTT

J: TRBJ2-3
size: many
V: TRBV29-1
D: .
CDR3: CSAGREKRDTQYF
DNA: TGCAGCGCGGGACGGGAGAAGCGGGATACGCAGTATTTT

J: TRBJ2-1
size: .
V: TRBV7-9
D: .
CDR3: CSSTFRRDEQFF
DNA: TGTTCCAGCACCTTCCGGCGCGATGAGCAGTTCTTC

J: TRBJ2-6
size: .
V: TRBV28
D: .
CDR3: CASSLGHLSGANVLSF
DNA: TGTGCCAGCAGTTTGGGACACCTCTCTGGGGCCAACGTCCTGAGTTTC

J: TRBJ1-1
size: .
V: TRBV5-1
D: .
CDR3: CASGLAATGDNTEAFF
DNA: TGCGCCAGCGGCTTAGCAGCTACAGGAGATAACACTGAAGCTTTCTTT

J: TRBJ2-3
size: once
V: TRBV11-2
D: .
CDR3: CAGAQTGLTGTQYF
DNA: TGTGCCGGCGCCCAGACAGGACTCACAGGTACGCAGTATTTT

J: TRBJ2-5
size: .
V: TRBV5-6
D: .
CDR3: CASSLMRGETQYF
DNA: TGTGCCAGCAGCCTTATGAGAGGAGAGACCCAGTACTTC

J: TRBJ2-5
size: .
V: TRBV11-2
D: .
CDR3: CAGSLARLALGKKETQYF
DNA: TGTGCCGGCAGCTTAGCGAGGCTAGCCCTCGGAAAAAAAGAGACACAGTACTTC

J: TRBJ2-7
size: many
V: TRBV6-1
D: TRBD1
CDR3: CASSDGTGRYF
DNA: TGTGCCAGCAGTGATGGGACAGGGCGGTACTTC

J: TRBJ2-1
size: .
V: TRBV7-7
D: TRBD1
CDR3: CASSSGGQGNEQFF
DNA: TGTGCCAGCAGCTCAGGAGGACAGGGGAATGAGCAGTTCTTC